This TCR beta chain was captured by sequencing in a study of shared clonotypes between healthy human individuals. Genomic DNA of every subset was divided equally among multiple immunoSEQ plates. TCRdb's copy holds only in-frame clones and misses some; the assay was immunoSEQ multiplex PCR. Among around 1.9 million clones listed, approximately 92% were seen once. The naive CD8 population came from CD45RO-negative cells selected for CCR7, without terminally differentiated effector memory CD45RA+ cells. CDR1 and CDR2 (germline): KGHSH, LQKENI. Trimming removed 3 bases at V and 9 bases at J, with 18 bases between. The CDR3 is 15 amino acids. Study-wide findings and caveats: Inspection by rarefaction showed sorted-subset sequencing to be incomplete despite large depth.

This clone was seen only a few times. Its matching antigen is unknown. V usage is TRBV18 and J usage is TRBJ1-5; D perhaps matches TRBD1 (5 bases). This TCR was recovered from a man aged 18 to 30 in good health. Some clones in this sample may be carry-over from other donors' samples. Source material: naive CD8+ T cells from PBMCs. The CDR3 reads CASSPGRGDFGPQHF. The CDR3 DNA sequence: TGTGCCAGCTCACCCGGCCGGGGGGACTTTGGGCCCCAGCATTTT.